Below, 21 T cell receptor beta chains from the same sample are listed, as sequenced in a study of CD8 T cells in Susac syndrome (dated by TCRdb to about 2019). Libraries were built with the immunoSEQ multiplex PCR assay. RNA was extracted using the RNeasy kit, and about 0.45 to 1 ug of the RNA was reverse transcribed with random hexamers. TCRdb reworked the public reads: Q25 trimming with fastp, MiXCR clone assembly, productive beta chains retained. Rows matching on CDR3 protein sequence are summarized as one entry with the most common DNA and genes. Counted in this sample were 190,000 or so distinct CDR3 sequences; around 95% of them appeared once. In total, the top ten clones hold approximately 0.082% of the sample. The source material was CD4+ T cells from PBMCs. The receptors here all came from a human donor with multiple sclerosis.

The V and J genes are TRBV27 and TRBJ2-3; D remains unclear. Germline CDR1 reads MNHEY; CDR2 reads SMNVEV (reference sequence). The CDR3 spans 17 residues. Trimming took off 2 bases at V and 4 bases at J, with 19 bases between the two ends. The CDR3 region has the DNA TGTGCCAGCAGTTTAGTAGGTGGGATTACTGGGGCAGATACGCAGTATTTT. Encoded protein: CASSLVGGITGADTQYF.

This chain links TRBV4-1 with TRBJ2-7; 9 bases match TRBD1. The germline V gene encodes CDR1 MGHRA and CDR2 YSYEKL. The CDR3 loop spans 13 amino acids. J was trimmed by 6 bases and V by 4 bases; bases with no gene match: 4. The CDR3 nucleotides are TGCGCCAGCAGCCTACAGACAGGGGGCGAGCAGTACGTC. Translating it yields CASSLQTGGEQYV.

CDR3 nucleotides: TGTGCCAGCAGTTACTCGATACTTATTGCCACAGATACGCAGTATTTT. Protein sequence: CASSYSILIATDTQYF. The chain recombines TRBV6-5 with TRBJ2-3, with D uncertain. V lost 0 bases and J lost 2, with 12 bases in between. Germline V gene lookup returns CDR1 MNHEY and CDR2 SVGAGI. This CDR3 spans 16 amino acids.

The J gene is TRBJ2-7, the V gene TRBV3-1; D gene ambiguous. This CDR3 is built from 15 residues. Trimming removed 0 bases from V and 2 bases from J, with 11 bases in between. CDR1 is LGHDT, CDR2 YNNKEL, per germline (reference sequence). The CDR3 DNA is TGTGCCAGCAGCCAAGATCCGCCCCGAGCCTACGAGCAGTACTTC. Its translation is CASSQDPPRAYEQYF.

The chain recombines TRBV27 with TRBJ1-1; possibly TRBD1 for D (5 bases). CDR1 and CDR2 from the germline V gene are MNHEY and SMNVEV (reference sequence). The CDR3 has 14 amino acids. Trimming took 5 bases from V and 4 from J, leaving 14 bases between them. This CDR3 reads CASSPLGGGTEAFF. The CDR3 DNA sequence: TGTGCCAGCAGTCCGCTGGGGGGAGGCACTGAAGCTTTCTTT.

The chain couples TRBV5-1 to TRBJ2-1, with D perhaps being TRBD1 or TRBD2 (5 bases each). Germline V gene lookup returns CDR1 SGHRS and CDR2 YFSETQ. Trimming left V 6 bases short and J 10 bases short, with 17 bases between. The CDR3 runs to 13 residues. The CDR3 loop reads CASNTRTGREQFF. The CDR3 DNA sequence: TGCGCCAGCAACACTAGGACGGGGCGGGAGCAGTTCTTC.

The chain recombines TRBV5-4 with TRBJ2-1; maybe TRBD1 (6 bases). V was cut by 0 bases and J by 6 bases, with 10 bases left in between. The germline gives CDR1 SGHNT, CDR2 YYREEE (reference sequence). This CDR3 is built from 14 residues. The CDR3 DNA is TGTGCCAGCAGCTTGGAGTACAGGGCCAATGAGCAGTTCTTC. Translating gives CASSLEYRANEQFF.

This chain connects TRBV3-1 to TRBJ2-1, with a possible D match to TRBD2 (7 bases). The V end was cut by 1 base, the J end by 8 bases, with 12 bases between. The CDR3 is 14 amino acids. CDR1 is LGHDT and CDR2 is YNNKEL in the germline V gene (reference sequence). The CDR3 loop is CASSQGGGRDEQFF. Here the CDR3 DNA reads TGTGCCAGCAGCCAAGGCGGGGGCCGGGATGAGCAGTTCTTC.

This chain joins TRBV2 and TRBJ1-1, with 7 bases that match TRBD1. After removal of 3 bases from V and 1 base from J, the junction contained 5 bases not matched to a gene. In germline, CDR1 is SNHLY, CDR2 FYNNEI. The CDR3 is 15 amino acids. The CDR3 loop reads CASSETGFSNTEAFF. The DNA for the CDR3 is TGTGCCAGCAGTGAGACAGGGTTTTCGAACACTGAAGCTTTCTTT.

The CDR3 reads CASRGTRGAGELFF. The CDR3 DNA reads as TGTGCCTCCCGCGGGACTAGAGGGGCCGGGGAGCTGTTTTTT. The chain combines TRBV30 with TRBJ2-2, with 8 bases fitting TRBD2. The J segment lost 6 bases and the V segment lost 7 bases, leaving 10 bases of the junction unmatched. The CDR3 has 14 amino acids. Germline values: CDR1 GTSNPN, CDR2 SVGIG (reference sequence).

The J gene is TRBJ1-5, the V gene TRBV7-2; no reliable D call. The germline gives CDR1 SGHTA, CDR2 FQGNSA. The CDR3 has 14 residues. V was cut by 6 bases and J by 2 bases, with 11 bases left in between. The CDR3 sequence: CASSPNLGNQPQHF. CDR3 in DNA: TGTGCCAGCAGTCCTAATCTGGGCAATCAGCCCCAGCATTTT.

This clonotype has only one observation. V gene TRBV7-9 combines with J gene TRBJ1-5; D ambiguous. From germline, CDR1 is SEHNR and CDR2 FQNEAQ (reference sequence). This CDR3 contains 16 residues. V was trimmed by 4 bases and J by 5 bases, leaving 18 bases between them. The CDR3 region is CASSSIGRADYQPQHF. The CDR3 DNA sequence: TGTGCCAGCAGCTCTATAGGTAGGGCAGATTATCAGCCCCAGCATTTT.

The J gene is TRBJ2-1, the V gene TRBV7-8; perhaps TRBD1 as D (5 bases). This CDR3 is 17 amino acids long. Germline CDR1 SGHVS, CDR2 FQNEAQ. V lost 2 bases to trimming and J lost 7 bases, with 21 bases between them. The CDR3: CASSLSLWVDSLNEQFF. CDR3 bases: TGTGCCAGCAGCTTAAGTTTGTGGGTCGACAGCCTAAATGAGCAGTTCTTC.

In nucleotides, the CDR3 is TGTGCTAGTGGTTTGCCGCCAGGGGTTACAGCTTTCTTT. Amino acid sequence: CASGLPPGVTAFF. The V call is TRBV12-5, the J call TRBJ1-1; maybe TRBD1 (6 bases). Per the germline V gene, CDR1 is LGHNT and CDR2 is FRNRAP. The V gene lost 2 bases and the J gene lost 10 bases, with 14 bases spanning the gap. The CDR3 length is 13 residues.

V usage is TRBV9 and J usage is TRBJ2-4; D is possibly TRBD1 or TRBD2 (5 bases each). V was clipped by 4 bases and J by 8 bases, with 22 bases between them. The germline V gene has CDR1 SGDLS and CDR2 YYNGEE. CDR3 length: 16 residues. The CDR3: CASSLTSGPPSDIQYF. CDR3 DNA: TGTGCCAGCAGCCTAACGTCGGGGCCTCCATCAGACATTCAGTACTTC.

The rearrangement joins TRBV3-1 to TRBJ1-3; 8 bases agree with TRBD1. The ends lost 4 bases at V and 2 bases at J; junction bases unmatched: 10. The CDR3 has 17 residues. In germline, CDR1 is LGHDT, CDR2 YNNKEL (reference sequence). Here the CDR3 reads CASSRQPTGAAGNTIYF. As DNA, the CDR3 is TGTGCCAGCAGCCGCCAACCGACAGGGGCGGCTGGAAACACCATATATTTT. Looking up the rest from reference TRBV3-1 and TRBJ1-3 gives the full variable domain: DTAVSQTPKYLVTQMGNDKSIKCEQNLGHDTMYWYKQDSKKFLKIMFSYNNKELIINETVPNRFSPKSPDKAHLNLHINSLELGDSAVYFCASSRQPTGAAGNTIYFGEGSWLTVV.

The chain has TRBV25-1 and TRBJ1-5; D gene unclear. The CDR3 has 14 residues. Germline CDR1 and CDR2: MGHDK and SYGVNS. V shed 7 bases and J shed 5 bases, with 15 bases lying between them. The CDR3 DNA sequence: TGTGCCAGCATAGCGGGAGGTGGGGATCAGCCCCAGCATTTT. As protein: CASIAGGGDQPQHF.

The chain uses TRBV27 and TRBJ1-1; D gene ambiguous. Germline V lookup: CDR1 MNHEY, CDR2 SMNVEV (reference sequence). The CDR3 consists of 16 residues. The V end lost 0 bases, the J end lost 1 base, and 12 bases lay between the germline ends. CDR3 sequence: CASSLSPSSRNTEAFF. CDR3 nucleotides: TGTGCCAGCAGTTTATCCCCCTCATCACGGAACACTGAAGCTTTCTTT.

The count of this clonotype is one. The chain carries TRBV20-1 and TRBJ2-7; a possible D gene is TRBD2 (7 bases). The CDR3 consists of 13 residues. Germline V lookup: CDR1 DFQATT, CDR2 SNEGSKA (reference sequence). V was pared by 6 bases and J by 2 bases, with 14 bases between. This CDR3 reads CSATRGAAYEQYF. DNA of the CDR3: TGCAGTGCGACTCGGGGGGCCGCCTACGAGCAGTACTTC.

The chain carries TRBV2 and TRBJ2-7; TRBD1 agrees at 7 bases. The CDR3 covers 13 residues. Trimming at V came to 8 bases and at J to 5 bases, leaving 9 bases not matched to a gene. Germline values: CDR1 SNHLY, CDR2 FYNNEI. CDR3: CASRATGFHEQYF. The DNA of the CDR3 is TGTGCCAGCCGGGCGACAGGGTTCCACGAGCAGTACTTC.

J is TRBJ2-3 and V is TRBV19; D uncertain. V was shortened by 4 bases and J by 0 bases, with 17 bases between the two germline ends. The CDR3 has 17 residues. CDR1 is LNHDA and CDR2 is SQIVND in the germline V gene (reference sequence). The CDR3 coding sequence is TGTGCCAGTAGTACAGCAGGCCAGCCTTCTAGCACAGATACGCAGTATTTT. Translated: CASSTAGQPSSTDTQYF.